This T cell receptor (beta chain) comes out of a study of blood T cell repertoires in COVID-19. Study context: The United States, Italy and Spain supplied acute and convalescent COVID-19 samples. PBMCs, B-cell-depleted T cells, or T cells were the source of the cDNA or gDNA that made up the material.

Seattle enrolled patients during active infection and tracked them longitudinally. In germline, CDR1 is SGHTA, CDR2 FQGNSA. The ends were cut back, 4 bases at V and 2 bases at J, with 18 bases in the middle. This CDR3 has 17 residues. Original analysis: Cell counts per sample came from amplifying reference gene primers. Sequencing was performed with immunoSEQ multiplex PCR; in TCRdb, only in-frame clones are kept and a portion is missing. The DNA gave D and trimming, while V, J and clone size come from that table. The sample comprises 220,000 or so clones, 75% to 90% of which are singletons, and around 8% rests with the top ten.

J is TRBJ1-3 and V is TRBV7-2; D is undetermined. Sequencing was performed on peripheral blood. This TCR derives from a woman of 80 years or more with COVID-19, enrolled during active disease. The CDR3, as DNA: TGTGCCAGCAGCTCGGGAACAGAGTTCCAGGCTGGAAACACCATATATTTT. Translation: CASSSGTEFQAGNTIYF. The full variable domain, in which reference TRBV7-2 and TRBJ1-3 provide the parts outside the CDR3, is GAGVSQSPSNKVTEKGKDVELRCDPISGHTALYWYRQSLGQGLEFLIYFQGNSAPDKSGLPSDRFSAERTGGSVSTLTIQRTQQEDSAVYLCASSSGTEFQAGNTIYFGEGSWLTVV.